This T cell receptor beta chain was found in a study of blood T cell repertoires in COVID-19. Study details: Samples representing acute and convalescent COVID-19 were sourced from the United States, Italy and Spain. Nucleic acid was either cDNA or gDNA, and it came from T cells, B-cell-depleted T cells, or PBMCs.

The V end lost 2 bases, the J end lost 0 bases, and 17 bases lay between the germline ends. This CDR3 comprises 18 residues. CDR1 is SEHNR and CDR2 is FQNEAQ in the germline V gene (reference sequence). Authors' data handling: Researchers report that nucleated cell counts were estimated from reference gene primer amplification. TCRdb keeps only in-frame clones here, not all; method: immunoSEQ multiplex PCR. V and J calls and clone size are as listed in that table; D and trimming were resolved from the DNA. The sample yields about 24,000 clones, about nine tenths seen once. The chain recombines TRBV7-9 with TRBJ2-4; perhaps TRBD2 as D (6 bases). The sample comprised peripheral blood. This clonotype was obtained from a human donor with active COVID-19. The donor label of this sample is uncertain. CDR3 sequence reads: CASSLSLPRRAAKNIQYF. The DNA of the CDR3 is TGTGCCAGCAGCTTATCTCTGCCGAGGAGGGCAGCCAAAAACATTCAGTACTTC. Drawing the rest from reference TRBV7-9 and TRBJ2-4, the complete variable domain is DTGVSQNPRHKITKRGQNVTFRCDPISEHNRLYWYRQTLGQGPEFLTYFQNEAQLEKSRLLSDRFSAERPKGSFSTLEIQRTEQGDSAMYLCASSLSLPRRAAKNIQYFGAGTRLSVL.